A selection of T cell receptor beta chains follows, all from one sample in a study of Graves' ophthalmopathy and Graves' hyperthyroidism. TCRdb reprocessed the multiplex PCR reads with MiXCR, giving one entry per CDR3 protein. Among hundreds of thousands of distinct CDR3 sequences listed, approximately 39% were seen once. Sequences were obtained from peripheral blood. These TCRs come from an adult man with Graves' ophthalmopathy. The CDR3 runs from the conserved cysteine through the conserved F or W. D genes are given only for firm matches. A row's size may be missing; if present it is once, few, many or a size class.

TGTGCCAGCAGCCAAGGGGCCCACTCCTACGAGCAGTACTTC | CASSQGAHSYEQYF | TRBV14 | . | . | TRBJ2-7
TGTGCCAGCAGGGGGACAGGGTACGAGCAGTACTTC | CASRGTGYEQYF | TRBV6-6 | many | TRBD1 | TRBJ2-7
TGCAGTGCTAGAGCACCGGACAGGGCAACCTACGAGCAGTACTTC | CSARAPDRATYEQYF | TRBV20-1 | few | TRBD1 | TRBJ2-7
TGTGCCAGCAATAATGGGGGGCCATATACTGAAGCTTCCTTT | CASNNGGPYTEASF | TRBV12-3/TRBV12-4 | . | . | TRBJ1-1
TGCAGTGCTAGAACTACTACAGGGGGCCGCACTGAAGCTTTCTTT | CSARTTTGGRTEAFF | TRBV20-1 | many | TRBD1 | TRBJ1-1
TGTGCCAGCTCAAAAGGGGAGGACACTGAAGCTTTCTTT | CASSKGEDTEAFF | TRBV18 | . | . | TRBJ1-1
TGTGCCAGCAGCTCCCCCGGGGGTGCCGAGCAGTACTTC | CASSSPGGAEQYF | TRBV9 | . | . | TRBJ2-7
TGTGCCAGCAGCCAAGTGGCCAGGGTGGGGGAAAAACTGTTTTTT | CASSQVARVGEKLFF | TRBV7-2 | . | . | TRBJ1-4
TGTGCCAGCAGCGTCGGCGGGAATTCAGCCCTCCACTTT | CASSVGGNSALHF | TRBV7-2 | . | . | TRBJ1-6
TGCAGTGCAACCGGGACATGGGATGGCTACACCTTC | CSATGTWDGYTF | TRBV20-1 | . | . | TRBJ1-2